The clone carrying this T cell receptor beta chain has only a few counts. No antigen is known for it. For the second PCR, which ran for about 6 to 11 cycles, a sample-barcoded 5' primer and a J-beta primer mix were used. The authors tagged each cDNA molecule using a template-switch adaptor with 12 random nucleotides. TCRdb itself ran the 5' RACE reads through MiXCR, one entry per CDR3 protein. This table has 1.5 million to 2 million distinct CDR3 sequences, around half appearing once. Germline V gene lookup returns CDR1 MGHDK and CDR2 SYGVNS. The V and J ends lost 3 bases and 6 bases respectively, with 21 bases between them. The CDR3 runs 17 residues. This entry comes from a study of blood T cells in healthy people across ages. Findings of the study overall: Correlation between TCR beta diversity and naive T cell percentage was strong. Bulk PBMC profiling left naive and antigen-experienced comparisons inconclusive.

The sequence was collected from a woman between 40 and 55 years old in good health. This chain connects TRBV25-1 to TRBJ2-1; the D gene is possibly TRBD1 (5 bases). Sequencing was carried out using blood. CDR3 amino acids: CASSDNIVATVTNEQFF. CDR3 bases: TGTGCCAGCAGTGATAATATCGTCGCGACAGTGACCAATGAGCAGTTCTTC.